These T cell receptor beta chains were read from a single sample in a study of T cells after yellow fever vaccination. Using its own MiXCR run on the 5' RACE reads, TCRdb lists one record per CDR3 protein. The table records 500,000 to 650,000 distinct CDR3 sequences, roughly 14% of them present only once. Here the sequenced sample was PBMCs, taken on the day of the yellow fever booster vaccination. Receptor source: a man aged 25-40 years who received the YFV17D yellow fever vaccine. The CDR3 runs from the conserved cysteine through the conserved F or W. A D gene is named only where the DNA matches it firmly. A clone size is listed for some rows: how often the clone was seen (once, few, many), or a class if it is expanded.

- TRBJ2-2 TRBD2 TRBV6-5 TGTGCCAGCAGTTACCTAGCGGGAGGGGTCGGGGAGCTGTTTTTT CASSYLAGGVGELFF
- TRBJ2-7 TRBD1 TRBV5-1 TGCGCCACGTCCCTTGGCCACCGGGACAGGGTCGACGAGCAGTACTTC CATSLGHRDRVDEQYF
- TRBJ2-5 TRBD2 TRBV29-1 TGCAGCGTTGGCAACAGCGGGACCACCCACTTC CSVGNSGTTHF
few TRBJ2-1 TRBD2 TRBV11-2 TGTGCCAGCAGCTGGACTAGCGGGAGTGAGCAGTTCTTC CASSWTSGSEQFF
few TRBJ2-1 - TRBV4-3 TGCGCCAGCAGCCCCGACGGAGGGGAGTCCTACAATGAGCAGTTCTTC CASSPDGGESYNEQFF
- TRBJ2-3 - TRBV5-4 TGTGCCAGCAGCTCTGCCCGGGGAGCGCGTACGCAGTATTTT CASSSARGARTQYF
- TRBJ1-4 - TRBV30 TGTGCCTGGAGCGAATACCGGGGCCCCGAAAAACTGTTTTTT CAWSEYRGPEKLFF
- TRBJ2-7 - TRBV5-1 TGCGCCAGCAGCTTGGCCGCAGGAGCAAACTACGAGCAGTACTTC CASSLAAGANYEQYF
few TRBJ2-3 - TRBV10-2 TGCGCCAGCAACGGGGGAACGAGTTCAGATACGCAGTATTTT CASNGGTSSDTQYF
few TRBJ2-3 TRBD1 TRBV7-2 TGTGCCAGCAGCTTAGCGGGCCAGGGGGTCACAGATACGCAGTATTTT CASSLAGQGVTDTQYF
many TRBJ2-1 TRBD2 TRBV7-9 TGTGCCAGCAGCCCCGGGGGGGGCTCCTACAATGAGCAGTTCTTC CASSPGGGSYNEQFF
few TRBJ1-2 - TRBV7-2 TGTGCCAGCAGCCCCGCTGGTGGGGACTCCCTTGGGGGCTACACCTTC CASSPAGGDSLGGYTF
- TRBJ2-7 - TRBV3-1 TGTGCCAGCAGCCCCAAGAGCGGGACAGTAGCCTACGAGCAGTACTTC CASSPKSGTVAYEQYF
few TRBJ2-7 - TRBV4-2 TGTGCCAGCGGATCAGCGGGTCCAACCTACGAGCAGTACTTC CASGSAGPTYEQYF
- TRBJ2-3 TRBD2 TRBV5-1 TGCGCCAGCAGGACTAGCGAAACAGATACGCAGTATTTT CASRTSETDTQYF
- TRBJ2-5 - TRBV5-1 TGCGCCAGCAGCTTGAATTCCCGTATTGAAGAGACCCAGTACTTC CASSLNSRIEETQYF
- TRBJ2-2 - TRBV30 TGTGCCTGCCGAAGGGGGAAGTTAGCGAACACCGGGGAGCTGTTTTTT CACRRGKLANTGELFF
- TRBJ2-1 - TRBV27 TGTGCCAGCAGTCCCACCGGCAGCATCTATTTCAATGAGCAGTTCTTC CASSPTGSIYFNEQFF
- TRBJ2-7 - TRBV7-2 TGTGCCAGCAGCCCGAACCAGGGCGACCCCTACGAGCAGTACTTC CASSPNQGDPYEQYF
few TRBJ1-6 - TRBV5-1 TGCGCCAGCGCCCTAGGGGATGATAGGAATTCACCCCTCCACTTT CASALGDDRNSPLHF
- TRBJ1-2 - TRBV19 TGTGCCAGTAATGATACCGACCAAGCTAACTATGGCTACACCTTC CASNDTDQANYGYTF
- TRBJ2-3 TRBD2 TRBV20-1 TGCAGTGCCTTCTTTAGCGGGAGGGCCCCAGATACGCAGTATTTT CSAFFSGRAPDTQYF
few TRBJ2-3 TRBD1 TRBV20-1 TGCAGTGACAGGGGCCAAACAGATACGCAGTATTTT CSDRGQTDTQYF
many TRBJ2-1 - TRBV5-1 TGCGCCAGCAGGGAGCCGGGAGCCAATGAGCAGTTCTTC CASREPGANEQFF
- TRBJ2-2 - TRBV12-3/TRBV12-4 TGTGCCAGCAGTCCAGGGACTTCCACCGGGGAGCTGTTTTTT CASSPGTSTGELFF
few TRBJ2-3 - TRBV7-9 TGTGCCAGCAGCCTCCTGGAGGGGAGAACCACAGATACGCAGTATTTT CASSLLEGRTTDTQYF
few TRBJ2-5 - TRBV5-1 TGCGCCAGCAGCTTGCTCAGGGGACAAGAGACCCAGTACTTC CASSLLRGQETQYF
- TRBJ2-7 TRBD2 TRBV6-5 TGTGCCAGCAGTTACTCTGGACTAGCGGGATTTAACGAGCAGTACTTC CASSYSGLAGFNEQYF
few TRBJ2-5 - TRBV20-1 TGCAGTGCTAGAGTGTCCTACGGGGGGACCCAGTACTTC CSARVSYGGTQYF
many TRBJ2-7 - TRBV6-2/TRBV6-3 TGTGCCAGCAGACCGGGACTAGGGGGCGGAGAGCAGTACTTC CASRPGLGGGEQYF
- TRBJ2-1 - TRBV10-3 TGTGCCATCAGTCCAGAAAATGAGCAGTTCTTC CAISPENEQFF
many TRBJ1-6 - TRBV5-1 TGCGCCAGCAGCGCGAATTCGGGTGGCTCCTATAATTCACCCCTCCACTTT CASSANSGGSYNSPLHF
- TRBJ1-4 TRBD1 TRBV12-3/TRBV12-4 TGTGCCAGCAGTCCAGCCCTTAAAACAGGGGGAGGTAATGAAAAACTGTTTTTT CASSPALKTGGGNEKLFF
- TRBJ2-7 TRBD2 TRBV11-2 TGTGCCAGCAGCTCCCGCTCTAGGGTAGCGGGAGGCACCCGCTACGAGCAGTACTTC CASSSRSRVAGGTRYEQYF
many TRBJ2-3 - TRBV12-3/TRBV12-4 TGTGCCAGCAGTTTATCCGGCACAGATACGCAGTATTTT CASSLSGTDTQYF
few TRBJ2-3 - TRBV24-1 TGTGCCACCAGTGACTTCCCTTCTGCGGATACGCAGTATTTT CATSDFPSADTQYF
- TRBJ2-1 - TRBV5-1 TGCGCCAGCGTACCCGGGAGCGGTAGCTCCTACAATGAGCAGTTCTTC CASVPGSGSSYNEQFF
- TRBJ2-7 TRBD1 TRBV30 TGTGCCTGGAGTCAGGGACAGCTCTCCTACGAGCAGTACTTC CAWSQGQLSYEQYF
few TRBJ1-1 - TRBV7-9 TGTGCCAGCAGCCGAGACGGAGCGCAGTCTAAAGCTTTCTTT CASSRDGAQSKAFF
few TRBJ2-1 - TRBV7-2 TGTGCCAGCAGCTTAGCGCTCGGGGTCATTCAGTTCTTC CASSLALGVIQFF
- TRBJ1-4 - TRBV20-1 TGCAGTGCAAACGTACAGGGTCAACTGTTTTTT CSANVQGQLFF
few TRBJ2-3 - TRBV20-1 TGCAGTGCTAATTTCTGGGGGAGGGGGGGTGCAGATACGCAGTATTTT CSANFWGRGGADTQYF
many TRBJ2-1 TRBD2 TRBV7-2 TGTGCCAGCAGCCCAGGGCCTAGCGGGAGCCTCAATGAGCAGTTCTTC CASSPGPSGSLNEQFF
- TRBJ1-1 TRBD1 TRBV5-1 TGCGCCAGCACGGGGCAGGGGGCATTGAACACTGAAGCTTTCTTT CASTGQGALNTEAFF
- TRBJ2-2 - TRBV5-1 TGCGCCAGCAGCTTGGCCCTCGCGGGGGCCACCGGGGAGCTGTTTTTT CASSLALAGATGELFF